The clone carrying this T cell receptor (beta chain) has just a few counts. The sample belongs to a study of T cell responses to AZD1222 COVID-19 vaccine. The CDR3 is 12 residues long. Germline assignment: CDR1 SGHRS and CDR2 YFSETQ. Trimming left V 4 bases short and J 6 bases short, with 10 bases between. Data came from immunoSEQ multiplex PCR; TCRdb stores just in-frame clones and leaves some out. The sample lists about 86,000 clones; 90% were seen once. V and J are TRBV5-1 and TRBJ1-2; TRBD1 might be the D (5 bases). The specimen comprised peripheral blood, sampled on day 0 of AZD1222 vaccination. This receptor was identified in an adult in good health. The DNA for the CDR3 is TGCGCCAGCAGCGGTGGACATCATGGCTACACCTTC. This encodes CASSGGHHGYTF.